The entry below gives a single T cell receptor (beta chain) sequence along with its context. Its antigen is still unknown. Related graft donors supplied nonmyeloablative bone marrow transplants, and mixed chimerism was transient. Thawed PBMCs were FACS-sorted into unstimulated CD4+CD25+CD127- regulatory T cells, CD4+CD25- non-regulatory cells, CD4 and CD8 cells. This sample is drawn from a study of Tregs in tolerant kidney transplant recipients. General study points: Expanding Tregs on activated donor B cells appeared to best identify donor-specific TCRbeta clones. Validation in larger populations is needed because few patients were studied. For some patients, primers changed over time, blocking nucleotide-level comparison.

In germline, CDR1 is SGHDT, CDR2 YYEEEE. The germline V and J ends were trimmed by 0 bases and 2 bases, with 10 bases remaining between them. The CDR3 consists of 15 residues. Assay: immunoSEQ multiplex PCR; the TCRdb copy retains only in-frame clones and omits some. The sample lists 50,000 or so clones, roughly nine tenths occurring once. The specimen comprised CD8+ T cells from blood (PBMCs), sampled 12 months after the transplant. The V call is TRBV5-6, the J call TRBJ2-3, with a tentative D call TRBD1 (6 bases). This clonotype was obtained from a human patient who received a combined kidney and bone marrow transplant. Some T cells here may be from the graft donor. The CDR3 sequence: CASSLAGEYTDTQYF. CDR3 in DNA: TGTGCCAGCAGCTTGGCAGGGGAATACACAGATACGCAGTATTTT. Combining the CDR3 with reference TRBV5-6 and TRBJ2-3 gives the whole variable domain DAGVTQSPTHLIKTRGQQVTLRCSPKSGHDTVSWYQQALGQGPQFIFQYYEEEERQRGNFPDRFSGHQFPNYSSELNVNALLLGDSALYLCASSLAGEYTDTQYFGPGTRLTVL.